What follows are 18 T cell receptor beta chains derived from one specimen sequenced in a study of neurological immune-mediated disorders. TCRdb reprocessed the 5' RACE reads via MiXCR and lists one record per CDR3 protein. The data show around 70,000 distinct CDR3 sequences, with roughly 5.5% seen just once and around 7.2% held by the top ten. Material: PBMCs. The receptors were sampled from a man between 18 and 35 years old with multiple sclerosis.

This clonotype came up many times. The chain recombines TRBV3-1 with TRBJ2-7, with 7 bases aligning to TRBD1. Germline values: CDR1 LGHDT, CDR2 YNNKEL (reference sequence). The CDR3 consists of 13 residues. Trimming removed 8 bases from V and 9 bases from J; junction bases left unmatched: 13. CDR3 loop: CASSRTGPRGQYF. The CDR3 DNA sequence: TGTGCCAGCTCTCGGACAGGTCCCAGAGGGCAGTACTTC.

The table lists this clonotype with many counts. The CDR3 loop reads CASSIPPYEQYF. Here the CDR3 DNA reads TGTGCCAGCAGCATACCTCCCTACGAGCAGTACTTC. The V gene is TRBV11-1, the J gene TRBJ2-7; D is unclear. CDR3 length: 12 residues. Between the trimmed V and J ends, which lost 5 bases and 2 bases, there was a span of 7 bases. Germline V gene data show CDR1 as SGHAT and CDR2 as FQDESV (reference sequence).

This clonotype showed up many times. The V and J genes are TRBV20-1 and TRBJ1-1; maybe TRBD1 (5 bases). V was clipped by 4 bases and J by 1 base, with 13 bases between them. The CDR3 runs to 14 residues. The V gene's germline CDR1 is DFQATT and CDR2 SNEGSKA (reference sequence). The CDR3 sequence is CSAIPVRGNTEAFF. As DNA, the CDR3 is TGCAGTGCTATCCCGGTGAGGGGGAACACTGAAGCTTTCTTT.

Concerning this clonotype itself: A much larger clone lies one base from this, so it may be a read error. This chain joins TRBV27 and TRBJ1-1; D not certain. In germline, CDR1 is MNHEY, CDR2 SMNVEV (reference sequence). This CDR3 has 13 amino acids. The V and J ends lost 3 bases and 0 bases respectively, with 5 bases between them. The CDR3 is CASSFRMNTEAFF. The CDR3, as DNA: TGTGCCAGCAGTTTCCGTATGAACACTGAAGCTTTCTTT.

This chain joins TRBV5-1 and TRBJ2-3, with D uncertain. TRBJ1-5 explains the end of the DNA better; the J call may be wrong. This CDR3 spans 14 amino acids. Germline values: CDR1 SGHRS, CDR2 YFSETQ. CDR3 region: CASSLESSTDTQHF. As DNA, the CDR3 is TGCGCCAGCAGCTTGGAGTCTAGTACAGATACGCAGCATTTT.

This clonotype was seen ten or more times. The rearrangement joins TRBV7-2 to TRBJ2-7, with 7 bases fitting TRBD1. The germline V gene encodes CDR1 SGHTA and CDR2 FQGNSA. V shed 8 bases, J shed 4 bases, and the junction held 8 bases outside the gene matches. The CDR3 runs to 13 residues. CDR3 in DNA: TGTGCCAGCGGGACAGAAGTCGCATACGAGCAGTACTTC. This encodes CASGTEVAYEQYF. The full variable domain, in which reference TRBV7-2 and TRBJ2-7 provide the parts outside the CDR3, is GAGVSQSPSNKVTEKGKDVELRCDPISGHTALYWYRQSLGQGLEFLIYFQGNSAPDKSGLPSDRFSAERTGGSVSTLTIQRTQQEDSAVYLCASGTEVAYEQYFGPGTRLTVT.

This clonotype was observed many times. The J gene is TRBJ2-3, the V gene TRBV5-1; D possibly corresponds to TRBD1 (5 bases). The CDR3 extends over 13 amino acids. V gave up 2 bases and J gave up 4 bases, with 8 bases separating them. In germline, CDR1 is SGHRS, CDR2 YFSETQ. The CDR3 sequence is CASSFRQSDTQYF. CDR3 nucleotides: TGCGCCAGCAGCTTTAGACAGTCAGATACGCAGTATTTT.

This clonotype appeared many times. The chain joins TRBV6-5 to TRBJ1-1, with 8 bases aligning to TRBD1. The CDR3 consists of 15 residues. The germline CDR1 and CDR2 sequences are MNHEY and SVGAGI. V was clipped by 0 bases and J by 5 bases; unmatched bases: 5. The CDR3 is CASSYSTGGRTEAFF. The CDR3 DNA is TGTGCCAGCAGTTACTCAACAGGGGGGAGAACTGAAGCTTTCTTT.

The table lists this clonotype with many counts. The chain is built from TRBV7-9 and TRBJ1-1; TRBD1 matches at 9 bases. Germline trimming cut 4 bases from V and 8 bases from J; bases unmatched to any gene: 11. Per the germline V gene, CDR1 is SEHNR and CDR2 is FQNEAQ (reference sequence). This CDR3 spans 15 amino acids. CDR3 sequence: CASSSPQDRGGEAFF. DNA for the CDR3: TGTGCCAGCAGCTCTCCACAGGACAGGGGCGGCGAAGCTTTCTTT.

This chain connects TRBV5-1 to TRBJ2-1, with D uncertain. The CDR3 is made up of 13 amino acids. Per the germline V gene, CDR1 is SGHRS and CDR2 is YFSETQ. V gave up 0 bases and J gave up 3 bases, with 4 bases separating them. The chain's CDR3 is CASSLGSYNEQFF. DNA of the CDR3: TGCGCCAGCAGCTTGGGGAGCTACAATGAGCAGTTCTTC.

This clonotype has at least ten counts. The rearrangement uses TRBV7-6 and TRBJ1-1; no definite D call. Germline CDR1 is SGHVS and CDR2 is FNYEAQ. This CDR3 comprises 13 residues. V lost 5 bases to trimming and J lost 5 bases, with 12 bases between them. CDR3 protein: CASSPTAFTEAFF. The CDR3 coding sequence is TGTGCCAGCAGCCCAACGGCGTTTACTGAAGCTTTCTTT.

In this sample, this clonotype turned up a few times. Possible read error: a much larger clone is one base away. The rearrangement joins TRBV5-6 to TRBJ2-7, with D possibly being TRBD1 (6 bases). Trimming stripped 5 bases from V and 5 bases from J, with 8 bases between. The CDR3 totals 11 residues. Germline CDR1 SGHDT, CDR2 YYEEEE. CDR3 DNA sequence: TGTGCCAGCAGAGCAGGGGACGAGCAGTACTTC. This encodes CASRAGDEQYF.

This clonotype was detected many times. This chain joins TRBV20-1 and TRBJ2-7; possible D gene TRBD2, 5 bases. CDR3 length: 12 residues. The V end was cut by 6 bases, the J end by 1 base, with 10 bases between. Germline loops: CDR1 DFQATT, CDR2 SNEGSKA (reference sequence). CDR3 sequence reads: CSAAGRSYEQYF. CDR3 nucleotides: TGCAGTGCCGCGGGCAGATCCTACGAGCAGTACTTC.

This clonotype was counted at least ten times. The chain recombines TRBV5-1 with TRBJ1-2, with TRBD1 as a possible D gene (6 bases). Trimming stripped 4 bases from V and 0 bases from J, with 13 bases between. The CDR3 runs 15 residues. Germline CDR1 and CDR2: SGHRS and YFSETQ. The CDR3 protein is CASSPTGSANYGYTF. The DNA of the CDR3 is TGCGCCAGCAGCCCAACAGGGTCGGCTAACTATGGCTACACCTTC.

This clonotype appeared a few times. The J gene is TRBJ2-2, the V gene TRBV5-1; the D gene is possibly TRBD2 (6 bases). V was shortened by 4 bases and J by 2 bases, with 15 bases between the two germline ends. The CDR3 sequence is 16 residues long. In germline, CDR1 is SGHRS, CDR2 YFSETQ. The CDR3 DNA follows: TGCGCCAGCAGCCCCAACTTCGGGACTAACACCGGGGAGCTGTTTTTT. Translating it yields CASSPNFGTNTGELFF.

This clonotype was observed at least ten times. This chain's CDR3 is CASSSGTARNQPQHF. CDR3 in DNA: TGTGCCAGCAGTTCGGGGACAGCTCGCAATCAGCCCCAGCATTTT. J is TRBJ1-5 and V is TRBV28; TRBD1 agrees at 7 bases. The CDR3 contains 15 residues. The trim removed 4 bases at V and 2 bases at J, leaving 5 bases unmatched. The V gene's germline CDR1 is MDHEN and CDR2 SYDVKM.

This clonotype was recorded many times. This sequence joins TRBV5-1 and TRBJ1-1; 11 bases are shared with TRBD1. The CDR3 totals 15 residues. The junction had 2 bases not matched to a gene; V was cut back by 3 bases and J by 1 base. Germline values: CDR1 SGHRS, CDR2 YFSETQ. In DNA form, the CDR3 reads TGCGCCAGCAGCTGGGGACAGGGGGGGAACACTGAAGCTTTCTTT. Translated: CASSWGQGGNTEAFF. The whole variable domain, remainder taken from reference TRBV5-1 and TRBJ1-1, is KAGVTQTPRYLIKTRGQQVTLSCSPISGHRSVSWYQQTPGQGLQFLFEYFSETQRNKGNFPGRFSGRQFSNSRSEMNVSTLELGDSALYLCASSWGQGGNTEAFFGQGTRLTVV.

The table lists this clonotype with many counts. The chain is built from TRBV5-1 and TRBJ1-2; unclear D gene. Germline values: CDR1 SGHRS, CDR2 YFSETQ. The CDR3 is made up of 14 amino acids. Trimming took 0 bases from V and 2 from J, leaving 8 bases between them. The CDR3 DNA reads TGCGCCAGCAGCTTGGGGGCAGGAAACTATGGCTACACCTTC. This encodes CASSLGAGNYGYTF.